The entry below describes one T cell receptor beta chain. Looked up from germline, CDR1 is LGHNA and CDR2 is YNFKEQ. V was clipped by 4 bases and J by 0 bases, with 7 bases between them. CDR3 length: 13 amino acids. Original processing notes: Estimation of nucleated cell counts relied on the amplification of reference gene primers. The data were produced by immunoSEQ multiplex PCR, yet TCRdb's version contains in-frame clones alone and is incomplete. The V and J calls and clone size were taken over from that table, and D and trimming were inferred from the DNA. The sample lists 200,000 to 300,000 clones; about 89% were seen once. The data belong to a study of blood T cell repertoires in COVID-19. Study details: In each case, the material was cDNA or gDNA derived from T cells, B-cell-depleted T cells, or PBMCs.

This sequence joins TRBV4-2 and TRBJ2-7, with TRBD2 as a possible D gene (5 bases). Sample: peripheral blood. The clonotype originates from a man in his forties who had recovered from COVID-19. CDR3 in DNA: TGTGCCAGCAGCCCTAGCCTCTCCTACGAGCAGTACTTC. Translated, it gives CASSPSLSYEQYF.